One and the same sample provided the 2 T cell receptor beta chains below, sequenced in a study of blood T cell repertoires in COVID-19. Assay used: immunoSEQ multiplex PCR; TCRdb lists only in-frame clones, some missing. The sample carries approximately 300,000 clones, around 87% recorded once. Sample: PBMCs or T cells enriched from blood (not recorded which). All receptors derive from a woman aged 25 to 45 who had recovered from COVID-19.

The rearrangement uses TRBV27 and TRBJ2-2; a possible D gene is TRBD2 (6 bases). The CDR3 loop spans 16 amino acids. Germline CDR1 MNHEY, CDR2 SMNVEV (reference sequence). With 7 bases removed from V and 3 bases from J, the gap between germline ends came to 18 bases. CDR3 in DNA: TGTGCCAGCACCGGCGGGGAAAACGCGGACACCGGGGAGCTGTTTTTT. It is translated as CASTGGENADTGELFF.

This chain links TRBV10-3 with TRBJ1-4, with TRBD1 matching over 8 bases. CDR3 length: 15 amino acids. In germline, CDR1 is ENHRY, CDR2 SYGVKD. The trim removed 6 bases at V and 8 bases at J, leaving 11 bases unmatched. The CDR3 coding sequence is TGTGCCATCAGCGCCTTTTCAGGGGGCGGGGAAAAACTGTTTTTT. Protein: CAISAFSGGGEKLFF.